The source of this TCR beta chain is a study of blood T cell repertoires in COVID-19. Across the study: Acute and convalescent COVID-19 samples came from the United States, Italy and Spain.

Authors' data handling: Estimation of nucleated cell counts was performed using reference gene primer amplification. Profiling relied on immunoSEQ multiplex PCR, and the TCRdb table lists in-frame clones only, not all of them. Clone size and V and J calls were adopted from that table, with D and trimming inferred from the DNA. The sample has approximately 300,000 clones; 85% to 90% are singletons. The CDR3 covers 15 residues. CDR1 SGHRS and CDR2 YFSETQ come from the germline V gene. V shed 2 bases, J shed 2 bases, and the junction held 3 bases outside the gene matches. This rearrangement joins TRBV5-1 to TRBJ2-3; 9 bases line up with TRBD2. Source material: peripheral blood. The TCR comes from a woman between 40 and 50 years old with acute or convalescent COVID-19. CDR3 nucleotides: TGCGCCAGCAGCTTCCAGCGGGGGGACACAGATACGCAGTATTTT. This encodes CASSFQRGDTDTQYF.